This is a list of T cell receptor beta chains from one sample in a study of blood T cells in healthy people across ages. TCRdb passed the 5' RACE reads through MiXCR, listing each CDR3 protein once. The sample lists hundreds of thousands of distinct CDR3 sequences, about 42% occurring once. Specimen: blood. The source of these receptors is a man in his 60s in good health. Both conserved end residues are part of each CDR3. A D gene is named only where the DNA matches it firmly. Rows give clone size only sometimes, using once, few, many, or a class for an expanded clone.

TRBJ1-2,TRBV7-8,few,14,-,TGTGCCAGCAGCTTAGTTTTGGGGGGCGATGGCTACACCTTC,CASSLVLGGDGYTF
TRBJ2-1,TRBV27,few,15,TRBD2,TGTGCCAGCAGTTCCTGGACTAGCGGGGGGGATGAGCAGTTCTTC,CASSSWTSGGDEQFF
TRBJ2-1,TRBV5-1,few,13,-,TGCGCCAGCAGCTTGGGGCAGACCAATGAGCAGTTCTTC,CASSLGQTNEQFF
TRBJ1-2,TRBV11-3,-,14,-,TGTGCCAGCAGCACCGAGGGCCATGCCGTTGGCTACACCTTC,CASSTEGHAVGYTF
TRBJ2-1,TRBV4-3,few,14,-,TGCGCCAGCAGCCAACTTAAGGGAGGCCTTGAGCAGTTCTTC,CASSQLKGGLEQFF
TRBJ1-1,TRBV20-1,few,13,-,TGCAGTGCTAGGGCGACCCTAAGCACTGAAGCTTTCTTT,CSARATLSTEAFF
TRBJ2-2,TRBV7-9,-,12,-,TGTGCCAGCAGCTTAGCGTCCGGGGAGCTGTTTTTT,CASSLASGELFF
TRBJ1-2,TRBV6-5,-,12,-,TGTGCCAGCAGTCCTTCCATGGGTGGCTACACCTTC,CASSPSMGGYTF
TRBJ1-6,TRBV7-6,-,14,-,TGTGCCAGCAGCTCCCTAGGTTATAATTCACCCCTCCACTTT,CASSSLGYNSPLHF
TRBJ2-1,TRBV7-2,-,12,-,TGTGCCAGCAGAATGAGCGGGAATGAGCAGTTCTTC,CASRMSGNEQFF
TRBJ2-1,TRBV2,many,13,TRBD1,TGTGCCAGCAGTAAAACAGGGGCCCATGAGCAGTTCTTC,CASSKTGAHEQFF
TRBJ2-1,TRBV4-3,few,18,TRBD2,TGCGCCAGCAGCCAAGCAACGACTAGCGGGGGGGCGAGGAATGAGCAGTTCTTC,CASSQATTSGGARNEQFF
TRBJ1-6,TRBV28,few,14,TRBD1,TGTGCCAGCAGTCCGGGACAGAGGCATTCACCCCTCCACTTT,CASSPGQRHSPLHF